These T cell receptor beta chains were read from a single sample in a study of CD8 T cells in Susac syndrome. TCRdb analysed the immunoSEQ multiplex PCR reads with MiXCR anew, one entry per CDR3 protein. Of about 140,000 distinct CDR3 sequences listed, approximately 95% are singletons. Sequenced input: CD8+ T cells from PBMCs. These receptors came from a human donor in good health. The CDR3 runs from the conserved cysteine through the conserved F or W. A D gene is named only where the DNA matches it firmly. Clone sizes are given selectively: once, few, many, or a class where the clone is expanded.

v_gene,d_gene,len,abundance,j_gene,CDR3aa,CDR3nt
TRBV28,-,16,-,TRBJ2-1,CASSLREEGAHDEQFF,TGTGCCAGCAGTCTCCGGGAGGAGGGGGCGCACGATGAGCAGTTCTTC
TRBV29-1,TRBD1,12,-,TRBJ2-1,CSGWTGINEQFF,TGCAGCGGGTGGACAGGGATCAATGAGCAGTTCTTC
TRBV29-1,TRBD2,13,-,TRBJ2-2,CSGLAVNTGELFF,TGCAGCGGACTAGCGGTGAACACCGGGGAGCTGTTTTTT
TRBV23-1,-,22,once,TRBJ2-1,CASSQSSSPQGKKHFSYNEQFF,TGCGCCAGCAGTCAATCCTCTTCCCCCCAGGGGAAAAAGCATTTCTCCTACAATGAGCAGTTCTTC
TRBV29-1,-,12,once,TRBJ2-3,CSVGVRQDTQYF,TGCAGCGTTGGTGTCAGGCAAGATACGCAGTATTTT
TRBV29-1,-,12,-,TRBJ2-3,CSAKLGIDTQYF,TGCAGCGCGAAGCTAGGTATAGATACGCAGTATTTT
TRBV20-1,-,18,-,TRBJ1-5,CSARDLVALRGEGQPQHF,TGCAGTGCTAGAGATCTGGTGGCGCTCCGGGGCGAGGGTCAGCCCCAGCATTTT
TRBV27,-,12,-,TRBJ1-1,CASFSGHLEAFF,TGTGCCAGCTTTTCGGGACACCTTGAAGCTTTCTTT
TRBV28,-,13,once,TRBJ1-2,CASSRPPGYGYTF,TGTGCCAGCAGCCGCCCACCAGGATATGGCTACACCTTC
TRBV20-1,TRBD2,14,-,TRBJ2-1,CSATRGGNYNEQFF,TGCAGTGCTACGCGCGGGGGAAACTACAATGAGCAGTTCTTC
TRBV20-1,TRBD2,20,-,TRBJ2-2,CSARDPDFIRTSANYGELFF,TGCAGTGCTAGAGATCCCGACTTTATCCGGACTAGCGCAAATTACGGGGAGCTGTTTTTT
TRBV30,-,12,-,TRBJ1-2,CAWSGALYGYTF,TGTGCCTGGAGTGGGGCCCTCTATGGCTACACCTTC
TRBV6-5,TRBD1,12,-,TRBJ1-1,CASSSQGVEAFF,TGTGCCAGCAGTTCACAGGGGGTTGAAGCTTTCTTT
TRBV6-5,-,15,-,TRBJ2-1,CASSYLGQNYNEQFF,TGTGCCAGCAGTTACCTTGGACAGAACTACAATGAGCAGTTCTTC
TRBV6-5,-,13,-,TRBJ1-2,CASSYGASYGYTF,TGTGCCAGCAGTTACGGGGCTTCCTATGGCTACACCTTC
TRBV9,TRBD1,16,-,TRBJ2-3,CASRPGQGNPTDTQYF,TGTGCCAGCAGGCCGGGACAGGGTAACCCTACAGATACGCAGTATTTT
TRBV20-1,-,13,-,TRBJ1-2,CSASPARDYGYTF,TGCAGTGCTAGTCCCGCCAGGGACTATGGCTACACCTTC
TRBV30,TRBD1,14,-,TRBJ2-7,CAWSGTGNAYEQYF,TGTGCCTGGTCCGGGACAGGCAATGCCTACGAGCAGTACTTC
TRBV5-1,TRBD1,14,-,TRBJ1-5,CASSPWTGAQPQHF,TGCGCCAGCAGCCCCTGGACAGGGGCACAGCCCCAGCATTTT
TRBV27,-,15,-,TRBJ1-1,CASSLYATVNTEAFF,TGTGCCAGCAGTTTATATGCGACAGTGAACACTGAAGCTTTCTTT
TRBV9,-,13,-,TRBJ2-2,CASSVGTTGELFF,TGTGCCAGCAGCGTGGGAACCACCGGGGAGCTGTTTTTT
TRBV27,-,15,-,TRBJ1-3,CASRHGTPTGNTIYF,TGTGCCAGCAGGCACGGGACCCCGACCGGAAACACCATATATTTT
TRBV5-4,TRBD2,14,-,TRBJ2-7,CASRPISGSYEQYF,TGTGCCAGCAGACCGATTAGCGGGTCCTACGAGCAGTACTTC
TRBV9,-,15,-,TRBJ2-3,CASSVATWITDTQYF,TGTGCCAGCAGCGTAGCAACATGGATCACAGATACGCAGTATTTT
TRBV5-6,-,12,few,TRBJ2-2,CASSLLTGELFF,TGTGCCAGCAGCTTGTTGACCGGGGAGCTGTTTTTT
TRBV5-1,-,15,-,TRBJ2-1,CASSSLGTLENEQFF,TGCGCCAGCAGCTCTCTGGGGACCCTCGAAAATGAGCAGTTCTTC
TRBV7-2,TRBD2,16,-,TRBJ2-3,CASSPGAGGPKDTQYF,TGTGCCAGCAGCCCAGGAGCGGGAGGGCCTAAAGATACGCAGTATTTT
TRBV5-1,-,18,-,TRBJ2-3,CASSLYSVGTTVQDTQYF,TGCGCCAGCAGCTTGTACTCAGTGGGGACCACTGTTCAAGATACGCAGTATTTT
TRBV20-1,TRBD1,13,-,TRBJ1-1,CSAGGGMNTEAFF,TGCAGTGCTGGAGGGGGCATGAACACTGAAGCTTTCTTT
TRBV19,-,13,-,TRBJ2-7,CASSMGLTYEQYF,TGTGCCAGTAGTATGGGACTTACCTACGAGCAGTACTTC
TRBV24-1,-,11,-,TRBJ2-2,CATSGPGELFF,TGTGCCACCAGTGGGCCCGGGGAGCTGTTTTTT
TRBV29-1,-,15,-,TRBJ2-3,CSVEPYSTSTDTQYF,TGCAGCGTTGAACCCTACAGCACTAGCACAGATACGCAGTATTTT
TRBV6-5,-,14,-,TRBJ1-2,CASSVQGTNYGYTF,TGTGCCAGCAGTGTACAGGGAACTAACTATGGCTACACCTTC
TRBV23-1,TRBD1,14,-,TRBJ1-5,CASITTGIRQPQHF,TGCGCCAGCATAACGACAGGGATTCGTCAGCCCCAGCATTTT
TRBV28,TRBD2,15,-,TRBJ2-5,CASSISGRWEETQYF,TGTGCCAGCAGTATTAGCGGGAGATGGGAAGAGACCCAGTACTTC
TRBV29-1,-,15,-,TRBJ2-1,CSVEFTPPSYNEQFF,TGCAGCGTTGAATTCACTCCCCCCTCCTACAATGAGCAGTTCTTC
TRBV27,-,16,-,TRBJ2-4,CASSRRGDAAKNIQYF,TGTGCCAGCAGTAGAAGGGGGGACGCAGCCAAAAACATTCAGTACTTC
TRBV5-4,-,15,-,TRBJ2-5,CASSPGSGHEAAQYF,TGTGCCAGCAGCCCCGGATCGGGACATGAGGCGGCCCAGTACTTC
TRBV6-5,TRBD1,16,-,TRBJ1-1,CASSSDRESMNTEAFF,TGTGCCAGCAGTTCGGACAGGGAAAGTATGAACACTGAAGCTTTCTTT
TRBV9,-,14,-,TRBJ1-5,CASSSQPSNQPQHF,TGTGCCAGCAGCTCTCAACCTAGCAATCAGCCCCAGCATTTT
TRBV27,-,13,-,TRBJ1-3,CASSLSSGNTIYF,TGTGCCAGCAGTTTAAGCTCTGGAAACACCATATATTTT
TRBV6-5,-,13,once,TRBJ2-5,CASSYQLAETQYF,TGTGCCAGCAGTTACCAGCTAGCGGAGACCCAGTACTTC
TRBV28,-,13,-,TRBJ2-7,CASSQTNSYEQYF,TGTGCCAGCAGTCAGACCAACTCCTACGAGCAGTACTTC
TRBV6-2/TRBV6-3,-,13,-,TRBJ2-1,CASNEGSHNEQFF,TGTGCCAGCAATGAGGGTAGCCACAATGAGCAGTTCTTC
TRBV3-1,-,15,-,TRBJ1-2,CASSQDLAQGYGYTF,TGTGCCAGCAGCCAAGATCTCGCACAGGGTTATGGCTACACCTTC
TRBV7-9,-,12,-,TRBJ2-5,CASRGGRETQYF,TGTGCCAGCAGGGGGGGCCGGGAGACCCAGTACTTC
TRBV19,-,12,-,TRBJ1-1,CASTLGETEAFF,TGTGCCAGCACCCTTGGGGAGACTGAAGCTTTCTTT
TRBV20-1,-,17,-,TRBJ1-2,CSASIVSAVLANYGYTF,TGCAGTGCTAGTATTGTATCAGCCGTCTTAGCTAACTATGGCTACACCTTC
TRBV4-2,-,13,-,TRBJ2-1,CASSQTQYNEQFF,TGTGCCAGCAGCCAAACACAGTACAATGAGCAGTTCTTC
TRBV12-3/TRBV12-4,-,11,-,TRBJ1-1,CASSQDTEAFF,TGTGCCAGCAGTCAGGACACCGAAGCTTTCTTT
TRBV15,-,14,once,TRBJ2-6,CATSRARGANVLTF,TGTGCCACCAGCAGAGCTCGTGGGGCCAACGTCCTGACTTTC
TRBV24-1,TRBD2,16,-,TRBJ2-1,CATSDYTSGKGFEQFF,TGTGCCACCAGTGACTATACTAGCGGGAAGGGATTTGAGCAGTTCTTC
TRBV27,-,13,-,TRBJ1-1,CASAFTGNTEAFF,TGTGCCAGCGCCTTTACAGGGAACACTGAAGCTTTCTTT
TRBV7-9,TRBD2,16,once,TRBJ2-2,CASSATSGKAAGELFF,TGTGCCAGCAGCGCAACTAGCGGGAAAGCTGCCGGGGAGCTGTTTTTT